Below, 20 T cell receptor beta chains from the same sample are listed, as sequenced in a study of beta chain features in type 1 diabetes. Of the isolated RNA, all was reverse transcribed, and so the sequenced material was expressed TCRB transcripts. Here immunoSEQ multiplex PCR was the method, and the copy in TCRdb shows in-frame clones only, minus some. The table records 300,000 to 400,000 clones, roughly 9.6% of them present only once. The sequenced sample consisted of naive CD4+ T cells from blood. All receptors derive from a woman between 25 and 40 years old in good health.

The chain combines TRBV7-2 with TRBJ2-4; D is perhaps TRBD1 (5 bases). Trimming removed 4 bases from V and 7 bases from J, with 14 bases in between. CDR3 length: 14 residues. Per germline, CDR1 SGHTA and CDR2 FQGNSA. The CDR3 coding sequence is TGTGCCAGCAGCTCCCCAAGAAGGGGTAACATTCAGTACTTC. Amino acids: CASSSPRRGNIQYF.

The chain employs TRBV7-2 and TRBJ2-5; TRBD1 matches 7 bases. There are 15 residues in the CDR3. Germline assignment: CDR1 SGHTA and CDR2 FQGNSA. Trimming at V came to 6 bases and at J to 1 base, leaving 8 bases not matched to a gene. In nucleotides, the CDR3 is TGTGCCAGCAGAGGGAGCAGGGGGTCCCAAGAGACCCAGTACTTC. This gives the protein CASRGSRGSQETQYF.

The chain has TRBV7-2 and TRBJ2-1, with D unresolved. Trimming stripped 2 bases from V and 9 bases from J, with 8 bases between. There are 12 residues in the CDR3. The germline CDR1 and CDR2 sequences are SGHTA and FQGNSA. The CDR3 protein is CASSLSHGEQFF. The CDR3 DNA sequence: TGTGCCAGCAGCTTATCCCACGGTGAGCAGTTCTTC.

This clone appeared a few times. The J gene is TRBJ2-5, the V gene TRBV7-2, with D perhaps matching TRBD1 (6 bases). In germline, CDR1 is SGHTA, CDR2 FQGNSA. The CDR3 has 12 residues. V gave up 6 bases and J gave up 5 bases, with 10 bases separating them. The CDR3 DNA sequence: TGTGCCAGCAGGACAGGCCCCGAGACCCAGTACTTC. This sequence encodes CASRTGPETQYF.

V is TRBV2 and J is TRBJ1-2; 10 bases map to TRBD1. The V gene end was trimmed by 6 bases and the J gene end by 3 bases; junction bases not matched to a gene: 1. CDR1 and CDR2 (germline): SNHLY, FYNNEI. This CDR3 has 13 residues. The CDR3 reads CASRGQGDYGYTF. The CDR3 region has the DNA TGTGCCAGCAGAGGACAGGGGGACTATGGCTACACCTTC.

The chain uses TRBV28 and TRBJ1-3; the D is unclear. The CDR3 sequence is 14 residues long. Germline V gene sequence: CDR1 MDHEN, CDR2 SYDVKM. Trimming pared 5 bases from V and 1 base from J, leaving 9 bases between. CDR3 in amino acids: CASSIHTSGNTIYF. CDR3 DNA sequence: TGTGCCAGCAGTATCCACACGTCTGGAAACACCATATATTTT.

The CDR3 bases are TGCGCCAGCAGCAATACAGGGTCCCGAGGGTTGAGGGACGAGCAGTACTTC. This sequence encodes CASSNTGSRGLRDEQYF. The chain combines TRBV5-1 with TRBJ2-7, with D maybe TRBD1 (6 bases). With 4 bases removed from V and 5 bases from J, the gap between germline ends came to 25 bases. The CDR3 has 17 amino acids. CDR1 is SGHRS and CDR2 is YFSETQ in the germline V gene.

In its sample, this clone was seen a few times. The chain employs TRBV7-6 and TRBJ2-7; TRBD1 matches at 7 bases. The V segment lost 4 bases and the J segment 5 bases; nucleotides outside the gene matches: 5. This CDR3 spans 13 amino acids. Germline V CDR1 and CDR2: SGHVS, FNYEAQ. CDR3 sequence (DNA): TGTGCCAGCAGCTCGACAGGGCTCAACGAGCAGTACTTC. The encoded protein is CASSSTGLNEQYF.

This clone was seen only a few times. The V gene is TRBV6-1, the J gene TRBJ2-7, with 9 bases identical to TRBD1. V shed 4 bases, J shed 6 bases, and the junction held 4 bases outside the gene matches. The germline CDR1 and CDR2 sequences are MNHNS and SASEGT. The CDR3 is 13 residues long. The CDR3 protein is CASSVQGATEQYF. DNA of the CDR3: TGTGCCAGCAGTGTACAGGGGGCGACCGAGCAGTACTTC.

The chain is built from TRBV5-1 and TRBJ2-7; 9 nucleotides agree with TRBD2. V trimming: 0 bases; J trimming: 6 bases; junction bases outside the gene matches: 7. The germline V gene has CDR1 SGHRS and CDR2 YFSETQ. This CDR3 has 15 amino acids. The DNA of the CDR3 is TGCGCCAGCAGCTTGGCCGGGACTAGCTCGGGCGAGCAGTACTTC. This gives the protein CASSLAGTSSGEQYF.

V gene TRBV18 combines with J gene TRBJ2-2; 8 nucleotides line up with TRBD1. V lost 3 bases and J lost 1; bases outside the gene matches: 1. The CDR3 covers 15 residues. Germline V gene data show CDR1 as KGHSH and CDR2 as LQKENI. As DNA, the CDR3 is TGTGCCAGCTCACCGGGACAGGTGAACACCGGGGAGCTGTTTTTT. Translation: CASSPGQVNTGELFF.

V and J are TRBV30 and TRBJ2-3, with D hard to call. The CDR3 consists of 11 residues. The V gene lost 5 bases and the J gene lost 5 bases, with 8 bases spanning the gap. Germline V gene sequence: CDR1 GTSNPN, CDR2 SVGIG (reference sequence). The CDR3 protein is CAWSRLDTQYF. In DNA, the CDR3 is TGTGCCTGGTCTAGGTTAGATACGCAGTATTTT.

This clone was seen more than once but under ten times. V and J are TRBV2 and TRBJ2-7, with 7 positions matching TRBD1. The CDR3 is 13 amino acids. V shed 3 bases, J shed 5 bases, and the junction held 4 bases outside the gene matches. CDR1 is SNHLY, CDR2 FYNNEI, per germline. The CDR3 nucleotides are TGTGCCAGCAGTGACAGGGGGTGGAACGAGCAGTACTTC. Translating gives CASSDRGWNEQYF.

This clone came up a few times. This chain joins TRBV6-1 and TRBJ2-5; 9 bases are a match to TRBD1. CDR1 and CDR2 (germline): MNHNS, SASEGT. The CDR3 has 13 residues. The J segment lost 4 bases and the V segment lost 6 bases, leaving 3 bases of the junction unmatched. This CDR3 reads CASRRDRAETQYF. The CDR3 bases are TGTGCCAGCAGAAGGGACAGGGCAGAGACCCAGTACTTC.

The chain has TRBV6-6 and TRBJ1-1, with TRBD1 matching 7 bases. Germline V CDR1 and CDR2: MNHNY, SVGAGI (reference sequence). CDR3 length: 16 residues. Trimming cost V 3 bases and J 0 bases; bases outside gene matches: 7. CDR3: CASSYLPGQMNTEAFF. The CDR3 bases are TGTGCCAGCAGTTATCTACCGGGACAGATGAACACTGAAGCTTTCTTT.

This clone has more than one count but fewer than ten. This chain uses TRBV4-1 with TRBJ1-5; TRBD1 is a possible D gene (6 bases). Trimming removed 1 base from V and 4 bases from J, with 17 bases in between. The CDR3 consists of 17 residues. Germline V gene lookup returns CDR1 MGHRA and CDR2 YSYEKL. The CDR3 region has the DNA TGCGCCAGCAGCCAAGGTACGCGTCCAGGGGCAAATCAGCCCCAGCATTTT. The encoded protein is CASSQGTRPGANQPQHF.

This chain uses TRBV7-3 with TRBJ2-2; unclear D gene. This CDR3 is 15 amino acids long. Trimming removed 4 bases at V and 6 bases at J, with 15 bases between. The germline V gene has CDR1 SGHTA and CDR2 FQGTGA. The CDR3 DNA reads as TGTGCCAGCAGCTCGATGACTCTCCGCCCCGGGGAGCTGTTTTTT. The encoded protein is CASSSMTLRPGELFF.

This clone was recorded a few times. The chain joins TRBV9 to TRBJ2-3; TRBD2 matches 7 bases. V gave up 0 bases and J gave up 4 bases; unmatched junction bases: 8. This CDR3 contains 16 residues. Germline CDR1 and CDR2: SGDLS and YYNGEE. CDR3 sequence: CASSVGGGSDPDTQYF. The CDR3 DNA reads as TGTGCCAGCAGCGTAGGTGGCGGGAGTGACCCAGATACGCAGTATTTT.

This clone was seen a few times. CDR3 protein: CAWRGTSGRYYNEQFF. DNA for the CDR3: TGTGCCTGGAGGGGGACTAGCGGGAGATACTACAATGAGCAGTTCTTC. The chain uses TRBV30 and TRBJ2-1, with 14 positions matching TRBD2. The CDR3 spans 16 residues. Germline V lookup: CDR1 GTSNPN, CDR2 SVGIG (reference sequence). V lost 3 bases and J lost 3; bases outside the gene matches: 4.

This clone appeared a few times. The CDR3 is CASSASPRGTYNEQFF. The CDR3 nucleotides are TGCGCCAGCAGCGCCTCTCCAAGGGGGACCTACAATGAGCAGTTCTTC. The chain uses TRBV5-1 and TRBJ2-1, with a weak D call TRBD1 (6 bases). Germline assignment: CDR1 SGHRS and CDR2 YFSETQ. V shed 4 bases and J shed 2 bases, with 16 bases lying between them. CDR3 length: 16 amino acids.